The present entry profiles one T cell receptor (beta chain) with its context. The antigen remains unidentified. The ends lost 3 bases at V and 8 bases at J; junction bases unmatched: 12. The CDR3 length is 16 residues. Germline CDR1 reads LGHNA; CDR2 reads YNFKEQ. The data derive from a study of CD8 T cells in ankylosing spondylitis. Regarding the study as a whole: Disease-associated clones were CD8+ and fairly uncommon in peripheral blood. Some motif variants had been reported before (in reactive arthritis synovial fluid and blood).

From the 5' RACE reads, TCRdb called clonotypes with MiXCR, one entry per CDR3 protein. The data show under 120,000 distinct CDR3 sequences, 24% seen once. Input material: synovial fluid, either unsorted or a sorted T cell fraction (not recorded which). The receptor was isolated from a male donor with ankylosing spondylitis. The chain employs TRBV4-2 and TRBJ2-1; TRBD2 matches at 8 bases. Written as DNA, the CDR3 is TGTGCCAGCAGCCAGCAAGCGGGAGCGGGACACCATGAGCAGTTCTTC. Encoded protein: CASSQQAGAGHHEQFF.